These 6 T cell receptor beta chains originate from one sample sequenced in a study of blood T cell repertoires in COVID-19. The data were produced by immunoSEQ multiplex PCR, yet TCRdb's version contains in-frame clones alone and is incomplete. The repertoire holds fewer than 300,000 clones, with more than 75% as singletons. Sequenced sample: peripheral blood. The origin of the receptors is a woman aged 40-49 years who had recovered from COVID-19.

The CDR3 region is CASSRQGAYEQYF. CDR3 DNA: TGTGCCAGCAGCCGACAGGGGGCGTACGAGCAGTACTTC. V and J are TRBV13 and TRBJ2-7, with 10 bases identical to TRBD1. Trimming cost V 5 bases and J 4 bases; bases outside gene matches: 2. Germline V gene sequence: CDR1 PRHDT, CDR2 FYEKMQ (reference sequence). The CDR3 covers 13 residues.

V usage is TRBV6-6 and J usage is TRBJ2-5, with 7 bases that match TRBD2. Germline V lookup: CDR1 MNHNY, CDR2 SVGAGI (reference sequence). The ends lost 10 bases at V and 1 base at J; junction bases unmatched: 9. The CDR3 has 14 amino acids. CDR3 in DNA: TGTGCCACCAACCGGGGCGGGGGCCAAGAGACCCAGTACTTC. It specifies CATNRGGGQETQYF.

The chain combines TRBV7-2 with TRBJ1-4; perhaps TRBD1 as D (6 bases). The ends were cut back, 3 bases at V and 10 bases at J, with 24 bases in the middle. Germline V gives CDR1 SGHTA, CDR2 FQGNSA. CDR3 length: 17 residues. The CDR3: CASSLRQGQTRNRKLFF. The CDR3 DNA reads TGTGCCAGCAGCTTGAGGCAGGGGCAAACCCGCAACCGAAAACTGTTTTTT.

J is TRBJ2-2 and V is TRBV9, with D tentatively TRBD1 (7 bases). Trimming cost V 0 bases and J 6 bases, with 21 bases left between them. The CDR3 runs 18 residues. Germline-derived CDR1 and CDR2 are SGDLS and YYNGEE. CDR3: CASSVASSGPGGPGELFF. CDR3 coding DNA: TGTGCCAGCAGCGTAGCTAGTTCCGGGCCAGGGGGGCCCGGGGAGCTGTTTTTT.

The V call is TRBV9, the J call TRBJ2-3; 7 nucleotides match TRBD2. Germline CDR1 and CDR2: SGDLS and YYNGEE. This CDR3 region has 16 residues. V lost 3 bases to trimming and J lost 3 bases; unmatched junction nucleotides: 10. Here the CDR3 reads CASSATRDYSTDTQYF. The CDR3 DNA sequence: TGTGCCAGCAGCGCAACCCGGGACTACTCTACAGATACGCAGTATTTT.

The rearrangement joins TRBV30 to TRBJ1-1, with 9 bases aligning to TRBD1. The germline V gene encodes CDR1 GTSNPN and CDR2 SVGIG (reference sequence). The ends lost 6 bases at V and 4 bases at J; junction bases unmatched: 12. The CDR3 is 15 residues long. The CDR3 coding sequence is TGTGCCTGCATAGACAGGGGGAGGTCGGGCACTGAAGCTTTCTTT. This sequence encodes CACIDRGRSGTEAFF.